This T cell receptor beta chain was sequenced in a study of blood T cells in healthy people across ages (dated by TCRdb to 2014 to 2015). For the wider study: In model experiments, template switching captured roughly one uniquely barcoded TCR beta cDNA molecule for every two T cells. Age-related changes in TCR beta repertoire diversity were measured in the study by deep sequencing normalized with unique cDNA molecular identifiers. Four age groups were formed from the donors: young (average about 15 years), middle-aged (around 37), aged (approximately 60) and long-lived (roughly 81). To avoid experimental bias, donors of different ages were distributed randomly across sequencing lanes. For two donors (one aged 18 to 29 and one aged 80 or older), the study analyzed two additional independent replicas of 1 million unique cDNA reads from the same blood draw.

Notes on this clonotype: Which antigen it targets is not known. Base qualities are missing; no much larger clone stands one base away.

The roughly 39 donors, aged roughly 6 to 100 years, were systemically healthy Caucasian individuals from Russia. Each donor gave ten milliliters of peripheral blood, drawn into EDTA-treated Vacutainer tubes. Ficoll-Paque density-gradient centrifugation was used to isolate PBMCs, with at least 6.5 million per sample. Trizol reagent was used to extract total RNA from PBMCs, with at least 6 micrograms per sample. For every donor, flow cytometry on a PBMC aliquot measured the percentage of naive CD45RAhigh/CD27high T cells. The method behind the library was 5' RACE. Sequenced on an Illumina HiSeq 2500. A second PCR of about 7 to 12 cycles was performed with a sample-barcoded 5' primer and a J-beta primer mix. Each TCR beta cDNA molecule received a unique molecular identifier from a template-switch 5' adaptor carrying 12 random nucleotides. At least 3 million CDR3-containing paired-end reads were obtained from each sample. First-strand cDNA was synthesized from all RNA with the Mint cDNA synthesis kit, primed by a TRBC-specific oligonucleotide. After uracil-DNA glycosylase treatment, a first 18-cycle PCR used universal primers M1SS and BC2_uni_R on all cDNA. Per the original workflow: For normalization, 1 million high-quality reads were randomly selected from each sample, with every read carrying a distinct molecular identifier. Reads sharing molecular identifiers were discarded rather than binned into consensus sequences. CDR3 identification, clonotype clustering and error correction used MiTCR with a Q25 quality threshold and the strictest error-elimination algorithm. Lower-bound total TCR beta diversity was estimated with a nonparametric unseen species model using Euler transformation. Through fastp at Q25 and MiXCR, TCRdb rebuilt clones from the public reads, retaining in-frame beta chains. All rows with the same CDR3 protein become a single entry with the most common DNA and genes. TCRdb, not the original authors, processed these V and J calls. Across this sample there are almost 800,000 distinct CDR3 sequences, with 58% seen only once. The ten most abundant clones make up approximately 23% of the sample.

Findings and caveats that apply to the study as a whole: Bulk unsorted PBMC profiling prevented conclusive comparison of naive and antigen-experienced compartments. As age increased, observed TCR beta diversity per million T cells dropped in a roughly linear way, and a significant reduction was already evident by age 40. The percentage of naive T cells measured by flow cytometry correlated strongly with observed TCR beta diversity. Compared with the aged group, the long-lived group had more naive CD4+ T cells, fewer expanded clones and increased TCR diversity, suggesting age selection. Donor CMV infection status was unknown, potentially confounding age-related changes in expanded clonotypes. Estimates of total diversity based on one million sequenced T cells were regarded as lower bounds and as underestimates.

Material for sequencing was blood. The receptor comes from a man aged 25 to 40 in good health.

CDR3 sequence: CASSLLLSGRGGETQYF. The DNA sequence reads TGTGCCAGCAGCTTATTACTTAGCGGGAGAGGAGGGGAGACCCAGTACTTC. The rearrangement joined TRBV7-2 to TRBJ2-5; 9 central bases correspond to TRBD2. The CDR3, from cysteine to phenylalanine, totals 17 residues. Just CDR3 DNA is preserved here, 51 bases in frame from base 1. For CDR1 and CDR2, the germline V gene lists SGHTA and FQGNSA. Trimming accounts for 2 bases at V and 5 bases at J, while the number of junction bases matched to no gene is 12.